This T cell receptor beta chain was captured in a study of blood T cell repertoires in COVID-19. Clones were read by immunoSEQ multiplex PCR, and TCRdb kept only the in-frame ones, dropping some. The sample includes 90,000 to 110,000 clones, approximately 82% of them seen just once. Between the trimmed V and J ends, which lost 5 bases and 0 bases, there was a span of 16 bases. CDR1 is LNHDA and CDR2 is SQIVND in the germline V gene (reference sequence). There are 16 residues in the CDR3. This clone appeared a single time. The V gene is TRBV19, the J gene TRBJ1-1; D gene ambiguous. The sample was peripheral blood. This TCR came from a woman aged 80 or older with active or convalescent COVID-19. CDR3 protein: CASSYIDPGLNTEAFF. The CDR3 DNA reads as TGTGCCAGTAGTTACATAGACCCAGGCCTGAACACTGAAGCTTTCTTT. Full variable domain (missing parts from reference TRBV19 and TRBJ1-1): DGGITQSPKYLFRKEGQNVTLSCEQNLNHDAMYWYRQDPGQGLRLIYYSQIVNDFQKGDIAEGYSVSREKKESFPLTVTSAQKNPTAFYLCASSYIDPGLNTEAFFGQGTRLTVV.